Listed here are 5 T cell receptor beta chains from one sample, sequenced in a study of CD8 T cells in Susac syndrome. Random hexamers were used to reverse transcribe an amount of roughly 0.5 to 1 ug RNA. TCRdb fed the immunoSEQ multiplex PCR reads into MiXCR, producing one record per CDR3 protein. The sample has 300,000 or so distinct CDR3 sequences, 90% to 95% seen once. The sample taken for sequencing was CD4+ T cells from PBMCs. The origin of the receptors is a human donor with multiple sclerosis.

Here the CDR3 reads CSVAGMSGRLKTGELFF. The CDR3 nucleotides are TGCAGCGTTGCGGGAATGTCTGGTCGGCTTAAGACGGGGGAGCTGTTTTTT. The rearrangement joins TRBV29-1 to TRBJ2-2; a weak D match, TRBD2 (5 bases). The CDR3 is 17 amino acids. V lost 4 bases, J lost 8 bases, and 26 bases lay in between. Germline loops: CDR1 SQVTM, CDR2 ANQGSEA.

The chain is built from TRBV27 and TRBJ1-5; weak D call: TRBD1 (5 bases). Trimming left V 6 bases short and J 5 bases short, with 17 bases between. There are 15 residues in the CDR3. Germline-derived CDR1 and CDR2 are MNHEY and SMNVEV (reference sequence). Written as DNA, the CDR3 is TGTGCCAGCAGAGCCATCGGCAGGGTCGATCAGCCCCAGCATTTT. Protein: CASRAIGRVDQPQHF.

This clonotype was recorded once. V gene TRBV6-5 combines with J gene TRBJ1-5; no clear D. Trimming took 8 bases from V and 1 from J, leaving 15 bases between them. The V gene's germline CDR1 is MNHEY and CDR2 SVGAGI. The CDR3 is 15 amino acids. The CDR3 DNA follows: TGTGCCAGCCGTAATAGTATTAGGAGCAATCAGCCCCAGCATTTT. Its translation is CASRNSIRSNQPQHF.

Only a few counts were recorded for this clonotype. The V call is TRBV30, the J call TRBJ1-1; no firm D call. The V gene lost 3 bases and the J gene lost 1 base, with 3 bases spanning the gap. CDR3 size: 11 residues. Germline V gene data show CDR1 as GTSNPN and CDR2 as SVGIG (reference sequence). For the CDR3, the DNA is TGTGCCTGGAGCTGGAACACTGAAGCTTTCTTT. It translates to CAWSWNTEAFF.

V gene TRBV20-1 combines with J gene TRBJ2-4; 7 bases match TRBD2. The trim removed 5 bases at V and 0 bases at J, leaving 4 bases unmatched. This CDR3 comprises 14 residues. Germline V gene lookup returns CDR1 DFQATT and CDR2 SNEGSKA (reference sequence). The CDR3 here is CSAPRGLAKNIQYF. The CDR3 DNA is TGCAGTGCTCCGCGGGGGTTAGCCAAAAACATTCAGTACTTC.